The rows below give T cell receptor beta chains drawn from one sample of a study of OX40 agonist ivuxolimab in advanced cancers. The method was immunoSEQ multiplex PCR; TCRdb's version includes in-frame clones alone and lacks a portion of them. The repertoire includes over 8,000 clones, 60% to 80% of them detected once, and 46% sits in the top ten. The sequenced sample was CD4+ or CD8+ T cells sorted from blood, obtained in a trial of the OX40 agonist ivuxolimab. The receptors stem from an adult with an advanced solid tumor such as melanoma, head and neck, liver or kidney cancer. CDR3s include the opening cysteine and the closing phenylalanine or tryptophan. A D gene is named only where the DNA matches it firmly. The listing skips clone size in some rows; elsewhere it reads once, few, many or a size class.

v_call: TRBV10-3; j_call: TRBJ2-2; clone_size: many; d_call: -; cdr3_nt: TGTGCCATCAGTGAAATCAGGCAGGGGGGGACCGGGGAGCTGTTTTTT; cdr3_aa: CAISEIRQGGTGELFF
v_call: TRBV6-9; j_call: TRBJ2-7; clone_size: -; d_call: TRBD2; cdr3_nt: TGTGCCAGCAGTTCCGGGACTAGGCCCTACGAGCAGTACTTC; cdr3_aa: CASSSGTRPYEQYF
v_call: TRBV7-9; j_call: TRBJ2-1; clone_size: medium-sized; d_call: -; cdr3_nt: TGTGCCAGCAGCAAACCCTCCGGACCCCAGCGCAATGAGCAGTTCTTC; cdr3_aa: CASSKPSGPQRNEQFF
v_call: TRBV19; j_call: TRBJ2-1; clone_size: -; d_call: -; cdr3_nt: TGTGCCAGTAGGCCCGACGGAAGCTCCTACAATGAGCAGTTCTTC; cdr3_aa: CASRPDGSSYNEQFF
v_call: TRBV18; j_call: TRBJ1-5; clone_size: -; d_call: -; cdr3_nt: TGTGCCAGCTCACACTCGGACCAGGGGAGCAATCAGCCCCAGCATTTT; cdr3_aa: CASSHSDQGSNQPQHF
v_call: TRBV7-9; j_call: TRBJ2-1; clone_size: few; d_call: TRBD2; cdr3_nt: TGTGCCAGCAGCCTCCTAGCGGGGGCGCCAAATGAGCAGTTCTTC; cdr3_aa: CASSLLAGAPNEQFF
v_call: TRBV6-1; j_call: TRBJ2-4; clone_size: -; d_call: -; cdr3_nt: TGTGCCAGCAAGTTCAACACAGGGAATAAAAACATTCAGTACTTC; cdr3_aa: CASKFNTGNKNIQYF
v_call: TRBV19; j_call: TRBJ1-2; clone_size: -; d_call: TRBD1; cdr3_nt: TGTGCCAGTAGCCTTGGACAGGGGGGTCTCGGCTACACCTTC; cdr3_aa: CASSLGQGGLGYTF
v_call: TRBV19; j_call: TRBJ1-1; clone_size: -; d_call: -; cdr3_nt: TGTGCCAGTAGTATAGGAAGCACTGAAGCTTTCTTT; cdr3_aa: CASSIGSTEAFF
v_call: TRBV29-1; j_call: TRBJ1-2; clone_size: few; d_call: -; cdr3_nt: TGCAGCGTTGTAGGGACCTTCGACGGCTACACCTTC; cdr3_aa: CSVVGTFDGYTF
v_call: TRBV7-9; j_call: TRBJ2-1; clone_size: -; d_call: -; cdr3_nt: TGTGCCAGCAGCTCTCACCGGGAGCGGAAGTTCTTC; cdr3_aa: CASSSHRERKFF
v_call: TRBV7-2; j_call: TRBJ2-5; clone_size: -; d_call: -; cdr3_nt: TGTGCCAGCAGCTTAGAACTAGCACAAGAGACCCAGTACTTC; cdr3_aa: CASSLELAQETQYF
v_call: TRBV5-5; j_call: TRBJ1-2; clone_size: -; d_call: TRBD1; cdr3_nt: TGTGCCAGCAGCTTGATTACAGGGGGGGACTATGGCTACACCTTC; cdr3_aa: CASSLITGGDYGYTF
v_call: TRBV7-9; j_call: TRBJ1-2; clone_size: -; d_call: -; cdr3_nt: TGTGCCAGCAGCCCTCAGGGATACTATGGCTACACCTTC; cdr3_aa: CASSPQGYYGYTF
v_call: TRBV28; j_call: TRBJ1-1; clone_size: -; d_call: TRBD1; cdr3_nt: TGTGCCAGCAGTCCCCTGACAGGGCTCACTGAAGCTTTCTTT; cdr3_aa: CASSPLTGLTEAFF
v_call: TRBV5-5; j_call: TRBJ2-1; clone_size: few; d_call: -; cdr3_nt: TGTGCCAGCAGCTTGCTGCAGGGGTGGTACAATGAGCAGTTCTTC; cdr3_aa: CASSLLQGWYNEQFF
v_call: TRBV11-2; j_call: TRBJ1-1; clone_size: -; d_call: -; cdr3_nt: TGTGCCAGCAGCTATTTCGGGGGTAGTGAAGCTTTCTTT; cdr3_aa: CASSYFGGSEAFF
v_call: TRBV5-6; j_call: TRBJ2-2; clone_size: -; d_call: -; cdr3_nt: TGTGCCAACAGCTTGCCAACTAGCAGGAACACCGGGGAGCTGTTTTTT; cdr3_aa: CANSLPTSRNTGELFF
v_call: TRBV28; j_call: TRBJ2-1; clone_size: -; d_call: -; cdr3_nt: TGTGCCAGCAGTTTATCGAGGGACAATGAGCAGTTCTTC; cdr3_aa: CASSLSRDNEQFF
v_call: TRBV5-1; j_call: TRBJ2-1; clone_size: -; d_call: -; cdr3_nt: TGCGCCAGCAGCCCAACCGGGACTCACAATGAGCAGTTCTTC; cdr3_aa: CASSPTGTHNEQFF
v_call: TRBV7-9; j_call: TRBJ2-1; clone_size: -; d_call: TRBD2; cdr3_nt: TGTGCCAGCAGTCTTCTCAGGGCGGGAGAGGATCACAATGAGCAGTTCTTC; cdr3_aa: CASSLLRAGEDHNEQFF